Listed here is a single T cell receptor beta chain. Its specificity is unknown. The V and J ends lost 5 bases and 6 bases respectively, with 10 bases between them. There are 11 residues in the CDR3. The germline V gene encodes CDR1 SQVTM and CDR2 ANQGSEA. The method was immunoSEQ multiplex PCR; TCRdb's version includes in-frame clones alone and lacks a portion of them. This table has tens of thousands of clones, 88% appearing once. This specimen comes from a study of graft-versus-host responses after intestinal transplantation. The chain links TRBV29-1 to TRBJ1-1; D is unclear. This clonotype originated in a human donor who was the organ donor for an intestinal transplant. The sample in question was unstimulated CD4+ T cells sorted from spleen or lymph node cells, obtained before transplant. The CDR3, as DNA: TGCAGCGTTTACGCGGCTGCTGAAGCTTTCTTT. This encodes CSVYAAAEAFF.